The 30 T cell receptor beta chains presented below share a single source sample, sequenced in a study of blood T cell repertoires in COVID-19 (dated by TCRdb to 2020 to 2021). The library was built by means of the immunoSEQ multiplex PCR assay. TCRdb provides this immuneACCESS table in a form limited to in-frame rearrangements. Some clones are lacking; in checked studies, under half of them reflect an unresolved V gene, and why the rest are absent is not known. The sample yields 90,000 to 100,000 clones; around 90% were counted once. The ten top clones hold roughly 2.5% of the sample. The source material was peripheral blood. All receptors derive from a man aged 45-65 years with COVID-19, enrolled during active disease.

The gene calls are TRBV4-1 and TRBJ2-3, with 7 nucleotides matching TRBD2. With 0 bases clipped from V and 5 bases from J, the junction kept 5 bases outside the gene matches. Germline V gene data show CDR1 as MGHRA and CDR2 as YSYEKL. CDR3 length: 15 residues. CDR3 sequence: CASSQDPGGIDTQYF. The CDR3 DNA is TGCGCCAGCAGCCAAGATCCCGGGGGGATAGATACGCAGTATTTT.

The CDR3 sequence is CAWMAGYEQYF. For the CDR3, the DNA is TGTGCCTGGATGGCAGGGTACGAGCAGTACTTC. This chain joins TRBV30 and TRBJ2-7; TRBD1 is a possible D gene (5 bases). Between the trimmed V and J ends, which lost 4 bases and 4 bases, there was a span of 8 bases. Germline values: CDR1 GTSNPN, CDR2 SVGIG (reference sequence). This CDR3 region has 11 residues.

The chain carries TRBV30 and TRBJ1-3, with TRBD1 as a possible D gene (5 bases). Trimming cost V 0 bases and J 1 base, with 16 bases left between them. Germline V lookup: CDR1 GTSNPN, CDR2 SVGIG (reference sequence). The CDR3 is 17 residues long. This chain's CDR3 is CAWSVRTGGTSGNTIYF. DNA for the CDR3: TGTGCCTGGAGTGTAAGGACGGGGGGAACGTCTGGAAACACCATATATTTT.

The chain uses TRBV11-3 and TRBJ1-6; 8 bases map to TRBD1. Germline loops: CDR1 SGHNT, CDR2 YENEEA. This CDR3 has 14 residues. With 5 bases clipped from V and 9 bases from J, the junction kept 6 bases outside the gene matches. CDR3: CASSQQGVGSPLHF. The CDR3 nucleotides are TGTGCCAGCAGCCAACAGGGGGTTGGTTCACCCCTCCACTTT.

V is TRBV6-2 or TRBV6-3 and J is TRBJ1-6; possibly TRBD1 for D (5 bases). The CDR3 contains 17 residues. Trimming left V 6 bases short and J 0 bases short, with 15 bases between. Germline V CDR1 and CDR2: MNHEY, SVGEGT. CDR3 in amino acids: CASSPTGGSSYNSPLHF. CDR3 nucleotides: TGTGCCAGCAGCCCTACCGGGGGGAGCTCCTATAATTCACCCCTCCACTTT.

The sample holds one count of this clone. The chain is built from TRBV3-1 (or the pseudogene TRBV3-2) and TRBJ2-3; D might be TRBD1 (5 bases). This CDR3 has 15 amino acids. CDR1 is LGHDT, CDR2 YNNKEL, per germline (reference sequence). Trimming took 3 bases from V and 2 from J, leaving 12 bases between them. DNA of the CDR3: TGTGCCAGCAGCCAGGCAGGGCCCATCACAGATACGCAGTATTTT. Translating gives CASSQAGPITDTQYF.

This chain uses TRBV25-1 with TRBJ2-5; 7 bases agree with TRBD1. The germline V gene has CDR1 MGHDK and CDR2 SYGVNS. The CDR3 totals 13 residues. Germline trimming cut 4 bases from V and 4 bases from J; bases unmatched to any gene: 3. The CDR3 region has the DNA TGTGCCAGCAGTGCCTGGGACAGAGAGACCCAGTACTTC. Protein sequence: CASSAWDRETQYF.

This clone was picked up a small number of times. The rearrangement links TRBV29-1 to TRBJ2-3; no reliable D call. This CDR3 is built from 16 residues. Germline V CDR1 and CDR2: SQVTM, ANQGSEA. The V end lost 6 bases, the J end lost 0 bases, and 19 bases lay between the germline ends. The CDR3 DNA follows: TGCAGCGTCCTCGGTACTGCCTACGGGAGCACAGATACGCAGTATTTT. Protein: CSVLGTAYGSTDTQYF.

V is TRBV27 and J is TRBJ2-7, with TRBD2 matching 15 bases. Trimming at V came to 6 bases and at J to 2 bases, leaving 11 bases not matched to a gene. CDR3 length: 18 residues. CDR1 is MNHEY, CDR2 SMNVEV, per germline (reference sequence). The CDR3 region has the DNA TGTGCCAGCAGCCAAAGGGGCGGACTAGCGGGGGGGACCTACGAGCAGTACTTC. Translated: CASSQRGGLAGGTYEQYF.

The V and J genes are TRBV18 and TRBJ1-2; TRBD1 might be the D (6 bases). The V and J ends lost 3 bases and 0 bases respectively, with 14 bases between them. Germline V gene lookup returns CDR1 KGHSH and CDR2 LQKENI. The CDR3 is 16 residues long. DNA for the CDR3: TGTGCCAGCTCACCGGTAGCTGGGGGCGCTAACTATGGCTACACCTTC. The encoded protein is CASSPVAGGANYGYTF.

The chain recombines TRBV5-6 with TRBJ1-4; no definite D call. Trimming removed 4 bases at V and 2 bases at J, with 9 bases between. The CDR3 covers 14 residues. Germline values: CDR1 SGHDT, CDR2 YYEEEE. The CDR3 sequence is CASSKGGTNEKLFF. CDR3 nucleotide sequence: TGTGCCAGCAGCAAAGGCGGTACTAATGAAAAACTGTTTTTT.

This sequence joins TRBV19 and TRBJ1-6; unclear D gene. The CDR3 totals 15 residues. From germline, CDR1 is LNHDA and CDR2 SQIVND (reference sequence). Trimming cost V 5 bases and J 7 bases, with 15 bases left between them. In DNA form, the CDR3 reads TGTGCCAGTAGTGTACATGAACAGTCAAATTCACCCCTCCACTTT. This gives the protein CASSVHEQSNSPLHF.

For the CDR3, the DNA is TGTGCCAGCAGCCTAACGGGACAGAACAATCAGCCCCAGCATTTT. Protein product: CASSLTGQNNQPQHF. This chain uses TRBV7-2 with TRBJ1-5, with 7 positions matching TRBD1. Germline loops: CDR1 SGHTA, CDR2 FQGNSA. The V and J ends lost 5 bases and 3 bases, in that order; junction bases with no gene match: 7. This CDR3 spans 15 amino acids.

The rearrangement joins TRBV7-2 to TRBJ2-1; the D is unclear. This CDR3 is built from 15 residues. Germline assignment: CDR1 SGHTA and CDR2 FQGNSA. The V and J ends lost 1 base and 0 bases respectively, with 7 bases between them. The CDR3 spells CASSLELSSYNEQFF. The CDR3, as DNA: TGTGCCAGCAGCTTAGAGCTAAGCTCCTACAATGAGCAGTTCTTC.

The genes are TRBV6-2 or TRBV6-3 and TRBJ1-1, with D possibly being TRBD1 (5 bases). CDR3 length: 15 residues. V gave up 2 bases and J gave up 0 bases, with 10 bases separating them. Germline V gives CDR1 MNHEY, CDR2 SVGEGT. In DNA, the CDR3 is TGTGCCAGCAGTTACCAGGGAGGGATGAACACTGAAGCTTTCTTT. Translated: CASSYQGGMNTEAFF.

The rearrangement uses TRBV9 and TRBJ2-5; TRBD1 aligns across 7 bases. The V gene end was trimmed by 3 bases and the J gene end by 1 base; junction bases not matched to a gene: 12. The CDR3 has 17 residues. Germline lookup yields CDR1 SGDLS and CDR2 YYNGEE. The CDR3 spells CASSAQSGGLFQETQYF. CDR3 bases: TGTGCCAGCAGCGCTCAATCAGGGGGTCTATTCCAAGAGACCCAGTACTTC.

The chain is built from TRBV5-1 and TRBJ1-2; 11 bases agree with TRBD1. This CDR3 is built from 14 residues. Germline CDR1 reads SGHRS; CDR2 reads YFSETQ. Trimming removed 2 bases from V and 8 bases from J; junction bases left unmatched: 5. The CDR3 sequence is CASSFGQGAGGYTF. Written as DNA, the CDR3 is TGCGCCAGCAGCTTCGGACAGGGGGCGGGCGGCTACACCTTC. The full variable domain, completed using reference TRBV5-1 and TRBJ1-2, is KAGVTQTPRYLIKTRGQQVTLSCSPISGHRSVSWYQQTPGQGLQFLFEYFSETQRNKGNFPGRFSGRQFSNSRSEMNVSTLELGDSALYLCASSFGQGAGGYTFGSGTRLTVV.

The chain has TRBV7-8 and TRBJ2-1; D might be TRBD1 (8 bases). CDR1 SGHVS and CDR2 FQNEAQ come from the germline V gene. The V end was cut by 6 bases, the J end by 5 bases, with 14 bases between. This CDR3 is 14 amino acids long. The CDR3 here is CASRPGGQDNEQFF. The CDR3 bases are TGTGCCAGCAGACCGGGGGGACAGGACAATGAGCAGTTCTTC. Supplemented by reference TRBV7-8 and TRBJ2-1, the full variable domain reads GAGVSQSPRYKVAKRGQDVALRCDPISGHVSLFWYQQALGQGPEFLTYFQNEAQLDKSGLPSDRFFAERPEGSVSTLKIQRTQQEDSAVYLCASRPGGQDNEQFFGPGTRLTVL.

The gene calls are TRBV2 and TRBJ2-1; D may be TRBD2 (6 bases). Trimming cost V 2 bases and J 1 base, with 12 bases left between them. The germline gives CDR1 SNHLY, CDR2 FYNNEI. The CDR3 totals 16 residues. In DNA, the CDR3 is TGTGCCAGCAGTGAACGCGGGACTGGATCCTACAATGAGCAGTTCTTC. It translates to CASSERGTGSYNEQFF. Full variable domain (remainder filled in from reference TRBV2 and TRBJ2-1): EPEVTQTPSHQVTQMGQEVILRCVPISNHLYFYWYRQILGQKVEFLVSFYNNEISEKSEIFDDQFSVERPDGSNFTLKIRSTKLEDSAMYFCASSERGTGSYNEQFFGPGTRLTVL.

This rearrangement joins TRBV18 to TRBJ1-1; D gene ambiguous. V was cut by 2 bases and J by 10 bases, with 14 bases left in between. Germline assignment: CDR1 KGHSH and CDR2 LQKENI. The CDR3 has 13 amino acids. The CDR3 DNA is TGTGCCAGCTCACCAGGAACTTCTGCAGGAGCTTTCTTT. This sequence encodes CASSPGTSAGAFF. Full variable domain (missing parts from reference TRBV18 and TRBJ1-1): NAGVMQNPRHLVRRRGQEARLRCSPMKGHSHVYWYRQLPEEGLKFMVYLQKENIIDESGMPKERFSAEFPKEGPSILRIQQVVRGDSAAYFCASSPGTSAGAFFGQGTRLTVV.

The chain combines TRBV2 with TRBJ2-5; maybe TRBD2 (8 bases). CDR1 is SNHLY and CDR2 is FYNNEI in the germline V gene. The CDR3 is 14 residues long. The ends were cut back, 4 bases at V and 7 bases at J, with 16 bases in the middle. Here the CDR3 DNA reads TGTGCCAGCAGTGCGGGAGGGACAGAACGGACCCAGTACTTC. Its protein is CASSAGGTERTQYF.

CDR3 coding DNA: TGTGCCAGCTCCCCGGGGAGCTCTGGGGCCAACGTCCTGACTTTC. Amino acid sequence: CASSPGSSGANVLTF. The rearrangement uses TRBV18 and TRBJ2-6; tentative D call: TRBD2 (5 bases). The CDR3 extends over 15 amino acids. With 6 bases removed from V and 0 bases from J, the gap between germline ends came to 9 bases. The V gene's germline CDR1 is KGHSH and CDR2 LQKENI.

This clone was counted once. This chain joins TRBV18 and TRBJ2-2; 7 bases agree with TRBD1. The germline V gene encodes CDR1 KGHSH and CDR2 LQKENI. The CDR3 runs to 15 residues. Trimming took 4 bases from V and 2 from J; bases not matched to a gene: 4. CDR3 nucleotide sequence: TGTGCCAGCTCACTTCGACAGGGAAACACCGGGGAGCTGTTTTTT. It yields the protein CASSLRQGNTGELFF.

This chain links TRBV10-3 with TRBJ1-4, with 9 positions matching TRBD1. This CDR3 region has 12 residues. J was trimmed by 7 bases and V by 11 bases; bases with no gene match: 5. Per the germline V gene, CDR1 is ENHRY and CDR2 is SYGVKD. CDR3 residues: CAAQGAGEKLFF. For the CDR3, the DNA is TGTGCCGCACAGGGGGCCGGTGAAAAACTGTTTTTT.

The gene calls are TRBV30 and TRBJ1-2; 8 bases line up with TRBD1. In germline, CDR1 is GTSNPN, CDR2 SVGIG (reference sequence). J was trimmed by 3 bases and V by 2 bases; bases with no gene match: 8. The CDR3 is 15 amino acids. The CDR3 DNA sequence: TGTGCCTGGAGTCTTGGACAGGGAGGAGACTATGGCTACACCTTC. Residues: CAWSLGQGGDYGYTF.

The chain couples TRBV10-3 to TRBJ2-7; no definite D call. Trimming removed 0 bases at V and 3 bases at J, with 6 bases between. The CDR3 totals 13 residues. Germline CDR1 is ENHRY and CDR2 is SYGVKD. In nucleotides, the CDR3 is TGTGCCATCAGTGAGTCGGCAAGCTACGAGCAGTACTTC. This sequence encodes CAISESASYEQYF.

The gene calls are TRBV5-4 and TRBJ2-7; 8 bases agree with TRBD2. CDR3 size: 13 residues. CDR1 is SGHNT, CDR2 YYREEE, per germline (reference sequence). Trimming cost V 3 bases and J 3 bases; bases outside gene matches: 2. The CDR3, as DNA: TGTGCCAGCAGCTCCGGGACTAGCTACGAGCAGTACTTC. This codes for CASSSGTSYEQYF. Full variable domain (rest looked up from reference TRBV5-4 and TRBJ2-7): ETGVTQSPTHLIKTRGQQVTLRCSSQSGHNTVSWYQQALGQGPQFIFQYYREEENGRGNFPPRFSGLQFPNYSSELNVNALELDDSALYLCASSSGTSYEQYFGPGTRLTVT.

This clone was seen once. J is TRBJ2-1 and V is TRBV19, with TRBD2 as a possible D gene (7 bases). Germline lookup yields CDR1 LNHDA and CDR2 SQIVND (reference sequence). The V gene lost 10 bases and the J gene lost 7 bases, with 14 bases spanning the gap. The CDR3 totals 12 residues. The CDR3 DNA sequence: TGTGCCACCACGGGGGGCTGGAATGAGCAGTTCTTC. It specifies CATTGGWNEQFF.

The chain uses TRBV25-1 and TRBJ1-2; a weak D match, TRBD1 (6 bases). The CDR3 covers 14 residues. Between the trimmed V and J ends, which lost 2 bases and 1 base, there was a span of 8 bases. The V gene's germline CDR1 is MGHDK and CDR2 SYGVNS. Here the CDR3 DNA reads TGTGCCAGCAGTGAAACAGGGTTTAACTATGGCTACACCTTC. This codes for CASSETGFNYGYTF.

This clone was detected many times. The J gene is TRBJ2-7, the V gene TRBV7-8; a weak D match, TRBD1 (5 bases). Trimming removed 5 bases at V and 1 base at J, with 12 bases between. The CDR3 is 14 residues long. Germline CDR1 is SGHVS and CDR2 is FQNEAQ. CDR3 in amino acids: CASSIETGSYEQYF. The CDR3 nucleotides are TGTGCCAGCAGCATTGAAACAGGATCCTACGAGCAGTACTTC.